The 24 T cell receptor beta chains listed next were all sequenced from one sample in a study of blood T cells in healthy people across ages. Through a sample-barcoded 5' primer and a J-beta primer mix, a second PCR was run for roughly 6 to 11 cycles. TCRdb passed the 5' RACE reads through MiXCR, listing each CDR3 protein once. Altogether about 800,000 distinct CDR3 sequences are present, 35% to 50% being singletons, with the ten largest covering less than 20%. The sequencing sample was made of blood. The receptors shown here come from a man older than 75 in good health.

DNA of the CDR3: TGTGCCAGTAAGCGAGAGGCAGGTGGTGAAGCTTTCTTT. Translation gives CASKREAGGEAFF. V is TRBV13 and J is TRBJ1-1; D remains ambiguous. CDR1 is PRHDT and CDR2 is FYEKMQ in the germline V gene (reference sequence). Deletions cut 9 bases from V and 7 bases from J, with 18 bases between. CDR3 length equals 13 residues.

The CDR3, as DNA: TGTGCCCACAGTTACTCTGGAGCGGATGAGCAGTACTTC. It is translated as CAHSYSGADEQYF. This chain joins TRBV6-5 and TRBJ2-7, with D perhaps TRBD2 (5 bases). V dropped 11 bases and J dropped 7 bases, with 21 bases sitting between them. There are 13 residues in the CDR3. Germline CDR1 reads MNHEY; CDR2 reads SVGAGI.

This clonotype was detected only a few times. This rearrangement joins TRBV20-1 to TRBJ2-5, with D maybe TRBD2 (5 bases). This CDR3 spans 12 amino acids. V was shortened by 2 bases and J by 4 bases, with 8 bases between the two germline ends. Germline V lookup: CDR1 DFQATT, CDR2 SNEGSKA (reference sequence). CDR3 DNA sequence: TGCAGTGCTAGACACGGGATAGAGACCCAGTACTTC. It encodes CSARHGIETQYF.

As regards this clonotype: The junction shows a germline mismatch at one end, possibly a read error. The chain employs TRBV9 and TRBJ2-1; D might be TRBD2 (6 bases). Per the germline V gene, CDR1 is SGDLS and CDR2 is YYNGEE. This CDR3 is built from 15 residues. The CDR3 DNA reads TGTGCCGGCAGCGTAGAACGGGGAGGATGGAATGAGCAGTTCTTC. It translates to CAGSVERGGWNEQFF.

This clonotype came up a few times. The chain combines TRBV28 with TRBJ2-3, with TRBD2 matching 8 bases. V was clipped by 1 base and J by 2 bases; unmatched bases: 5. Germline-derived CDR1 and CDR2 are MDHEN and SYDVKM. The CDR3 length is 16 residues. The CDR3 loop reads CASSLSGGDLTDTQYF. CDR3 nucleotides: TGTGCCAGCAGTTTATCGGGAGGGGATCTCACAGATACGCAGTATTTT.

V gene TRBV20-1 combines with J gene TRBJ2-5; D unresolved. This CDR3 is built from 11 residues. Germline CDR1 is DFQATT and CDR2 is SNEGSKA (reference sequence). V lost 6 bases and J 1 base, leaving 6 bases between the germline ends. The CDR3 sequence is CSADPQETQYF. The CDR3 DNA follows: TGCAGTGCAGACCCCCAAGAGACCCAGTACTTC.

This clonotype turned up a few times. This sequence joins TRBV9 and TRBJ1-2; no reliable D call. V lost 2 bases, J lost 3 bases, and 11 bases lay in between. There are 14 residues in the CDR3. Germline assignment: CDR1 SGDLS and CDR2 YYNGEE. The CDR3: CASSVENQDYGYTF. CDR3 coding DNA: TGTGCCAGCAGCGTTGAAAATCAGGACTATGGCTACACCTTC. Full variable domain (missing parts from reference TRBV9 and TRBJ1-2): DSGVTQTPKHLITATGQRVTLRCSPRSGDLSVYWYQQSLDQGLQFLIQYYNGEERAKGNILERFSAQQFPDLHSELNLSSLELGDSALYFCASSVENQDYGYTFGSGTRLTVV.

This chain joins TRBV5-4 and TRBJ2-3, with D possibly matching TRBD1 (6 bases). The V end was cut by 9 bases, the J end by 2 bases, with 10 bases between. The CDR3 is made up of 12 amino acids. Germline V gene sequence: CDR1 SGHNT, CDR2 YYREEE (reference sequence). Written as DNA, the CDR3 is TGTGCCACAGGACAGCTCACAGATACGCAGTATTTT. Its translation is CATGQLTDTQYF.

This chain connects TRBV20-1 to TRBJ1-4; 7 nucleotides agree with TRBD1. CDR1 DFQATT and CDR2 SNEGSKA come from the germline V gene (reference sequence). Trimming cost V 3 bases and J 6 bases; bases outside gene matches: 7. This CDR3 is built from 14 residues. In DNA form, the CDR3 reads TGCAGTGCTAGTGACAGGGAACGGGATGAAAAACTGTTTTTT. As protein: CSASDRERDEKLFF.

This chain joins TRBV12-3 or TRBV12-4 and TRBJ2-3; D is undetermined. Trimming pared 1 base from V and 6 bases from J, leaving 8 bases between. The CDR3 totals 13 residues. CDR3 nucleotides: TGTGCCAGCAGTTTAGTGAGGTGGGATACGCAGTATTTT. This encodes CASSLVRWDTQYF.

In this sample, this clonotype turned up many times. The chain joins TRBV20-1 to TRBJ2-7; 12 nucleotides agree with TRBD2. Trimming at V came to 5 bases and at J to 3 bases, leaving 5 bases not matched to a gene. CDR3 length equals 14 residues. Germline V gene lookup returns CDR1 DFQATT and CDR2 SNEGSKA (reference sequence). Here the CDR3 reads CSAVGTSGLYEQYF. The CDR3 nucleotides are TGCAGTGCTGTCGGGACTAGCGGGCTCTACGAGCAGTACTTC.

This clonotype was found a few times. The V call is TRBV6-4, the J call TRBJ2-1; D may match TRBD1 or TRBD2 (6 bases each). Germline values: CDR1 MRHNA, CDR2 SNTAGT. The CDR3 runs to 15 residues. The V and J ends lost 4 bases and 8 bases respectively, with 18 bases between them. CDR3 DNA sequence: TGTGCCAGCAGTGGTTCCGGAGGGGGATTAGATGAGCAGTTCTTC. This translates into CASSGSGGGLDEQFF.

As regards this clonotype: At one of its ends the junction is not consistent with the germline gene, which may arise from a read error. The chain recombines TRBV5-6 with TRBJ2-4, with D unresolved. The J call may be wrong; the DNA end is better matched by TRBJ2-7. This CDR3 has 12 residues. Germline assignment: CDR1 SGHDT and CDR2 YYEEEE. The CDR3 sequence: CTSSLGNYEQYF. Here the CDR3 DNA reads TGTACCAGCAGCTTGGGAAATTACGAGCAGTACTTC.

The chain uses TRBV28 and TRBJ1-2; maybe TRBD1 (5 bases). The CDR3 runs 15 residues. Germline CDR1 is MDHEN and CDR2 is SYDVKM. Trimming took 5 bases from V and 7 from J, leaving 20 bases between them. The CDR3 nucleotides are TGTGCCAGCAGTACTTTGGGACTTTCACCCTCTGGCTACACCTTC. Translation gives CASSTLGLSPSGYTF.

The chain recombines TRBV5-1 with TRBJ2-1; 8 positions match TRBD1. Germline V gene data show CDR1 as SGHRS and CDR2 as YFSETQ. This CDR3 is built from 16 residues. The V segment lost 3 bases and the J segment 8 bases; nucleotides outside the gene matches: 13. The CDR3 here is CASSYPDRGLLDEQFF. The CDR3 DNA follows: TGCGCCAGCAGCTACCCCGACAGGGGCCTCTTGGATGAGCAGTTCTTC.

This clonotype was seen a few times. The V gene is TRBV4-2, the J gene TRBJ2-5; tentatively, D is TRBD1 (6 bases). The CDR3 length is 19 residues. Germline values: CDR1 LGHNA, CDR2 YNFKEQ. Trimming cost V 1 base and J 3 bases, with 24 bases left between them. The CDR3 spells CASSQVALTEPPGEETQYF. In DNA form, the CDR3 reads TGTGCCAGCAGCCAAGTAGCGCTCACAGAACCCCCAGGGGAAGAGACCCAGTACTTC.

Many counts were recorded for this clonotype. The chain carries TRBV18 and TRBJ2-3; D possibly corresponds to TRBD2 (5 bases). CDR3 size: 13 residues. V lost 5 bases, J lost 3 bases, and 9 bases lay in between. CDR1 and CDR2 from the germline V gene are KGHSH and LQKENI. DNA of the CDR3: TGTGCCAGCTCATCCGGGATTACAGATACGCAGTATTTT. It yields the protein CASSSGITDTQYF.

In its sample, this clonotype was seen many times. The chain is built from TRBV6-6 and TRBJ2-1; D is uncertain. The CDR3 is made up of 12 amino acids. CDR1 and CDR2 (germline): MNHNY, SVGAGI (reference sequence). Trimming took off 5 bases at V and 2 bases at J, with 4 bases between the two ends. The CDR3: CASSQTYNEQFF. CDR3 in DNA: TGTGCCAGCAGTCAAACCTACAATGAGCAGTTCTTC.

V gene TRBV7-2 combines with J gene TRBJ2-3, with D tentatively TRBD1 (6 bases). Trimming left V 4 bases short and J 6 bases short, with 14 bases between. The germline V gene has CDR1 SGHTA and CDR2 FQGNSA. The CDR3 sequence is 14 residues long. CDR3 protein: CASSSPGASDTQYF. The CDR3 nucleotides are TGTGCCAGCAGCTCCCCAGGGGCCTCGGATACGCAGTATTTT.

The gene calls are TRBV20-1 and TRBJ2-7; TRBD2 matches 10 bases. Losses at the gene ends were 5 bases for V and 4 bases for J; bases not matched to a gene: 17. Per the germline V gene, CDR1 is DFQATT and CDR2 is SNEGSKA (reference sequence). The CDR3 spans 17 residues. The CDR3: CSASPRLAGEGDYEQYF. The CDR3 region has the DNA TGCAGTGCTTCTCCCCGGCTAGCGGGAGAGGGGGATTACGAGCAGTACTTC.

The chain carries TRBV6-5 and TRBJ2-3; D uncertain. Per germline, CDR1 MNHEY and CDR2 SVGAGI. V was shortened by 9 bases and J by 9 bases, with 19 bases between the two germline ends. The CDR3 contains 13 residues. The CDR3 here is CASCSSFQDTQYF. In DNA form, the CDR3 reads TGTGCCAGTTGCTCCAGCTTTCAAGACACGCAGTATTTT.

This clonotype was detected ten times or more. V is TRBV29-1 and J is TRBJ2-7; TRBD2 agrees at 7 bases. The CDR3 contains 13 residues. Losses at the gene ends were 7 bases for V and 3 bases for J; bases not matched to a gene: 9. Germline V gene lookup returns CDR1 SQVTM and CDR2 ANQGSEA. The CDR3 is CSAGSGKRYEQYF. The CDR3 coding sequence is TGCAGCGCCGGAAGCGGGAAGCGCTACGAGCAGTACTTC.

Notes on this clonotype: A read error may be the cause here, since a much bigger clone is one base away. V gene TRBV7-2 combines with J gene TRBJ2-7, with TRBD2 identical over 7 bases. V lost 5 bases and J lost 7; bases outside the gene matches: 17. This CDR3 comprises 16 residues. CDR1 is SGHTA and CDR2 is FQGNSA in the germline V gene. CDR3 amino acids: CASSTPPGGNYNEQYF. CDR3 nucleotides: TGTGCCAGCAGCACCCCTCCGGGAGGAAACTACAATGAGCAGTACTTC.

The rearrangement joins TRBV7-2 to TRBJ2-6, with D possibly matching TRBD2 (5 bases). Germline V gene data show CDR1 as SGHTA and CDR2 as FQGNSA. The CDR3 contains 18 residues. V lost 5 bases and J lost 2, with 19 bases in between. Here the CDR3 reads CASSLTPSAGAGANVLTF. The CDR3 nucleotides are TGTGCCAGCAGCCTAACGCCGTCGGCCGGGGCTGGGGCCAACGTCCTGACTTTC.